The next 25 T cell receptor beta chains were all read from a single sample in a study of T cells after yellow fever vaccination (dated by TCRdb to between 2018 and 2021). Read against the paper, the sample's treatment or condition label means: live attenuated yellow fever vaccine strain. To prepare the library, 5' RACE was applied. The listed sequencing device is Illumina NovaSeq 6000. TCRdb redid the processing of the public reads, applying fastp at Q25 and MiXCR, and retained in-frame beta chains. Entries are consolidated by CDR3 protein sequence, retaining the most common genes and DNA. In all, the sample holds around 320,000 distinct CDR3 sequences, and 7.5% to 9.5% of those were seen once. Around 3.3% of the sample rests with the top ten. The material was CD4+ T cells sorted from PBMCs, obtained 5 days after the yellow fever booster vaccination. The receptors come from a man aged 18 to 35 who received the YFV17D yellow fever vaccine.

The chain links TRBV24-1 to TRBJ2-3; tentatively, D is TRBD1 (5 bases). The CDR3 is 15 residues long. Germline V CDR1 and CDR2: KGHDR, SFDVKD. Trimming removed 5 bases at V and 1 base at J, with 12 bases between. The CDR3 DNA reads TGTGCCACCAGTGCCCAAGGGGCGGGCACAGATACGCAGTATTTT. It translates to CATSAQGAGTDTQYF.

V is TRBV5-1 and J is TRBJ2-3; TRBD1 aligns across 10 bases. The CDR3 contains 16 residues. Trimming removed 4 bases from V and 3 bases from J; junction bases left unmatched: 8. Germline CDR1 SGHRS, CDR2 YFSETQ. The CDR3 is CASSIRPGQGTDTQYF. CDR3 coding DNA: TGCGCCAGCAGCATACGGCCGGGACAGGGGACAGATACGCAGTATTTT.

This clonotype was seen many times. At one end the junction does not follow the germline gene, possibly because of a read error. The chain uses TRBV9 and TRBJ2-2, with D possibly matching TRBD1 (6 bases). Germline assignment: CDR1 SGDLS and CDR2 YYNGEE. The CDR3 length is 13 residues. CDR3 region: CASSVRDTGELFF. The CDR3 region has the DNA TGTGCCAGCAGCGTACGGGACACGGGGGAGCTGTTTTTT.

This clonotype occurred a few times. V usage is TRBV20-1 and J usage is TRBJ1-6; D perhaps matches TRBD1 (5 bases). The CDR3 length is 12 residues. The germline CDR1 and CDR2 sequences are DFQATT and SNEGSKA (reference sequence). Trimming removed 6 bases at V and 6 bases at J, with 9 bases between. The CDR3 protein is CSANRRNSPLHF. For the CDR3, the DNA is TGCAGTGCGAACAGGCGTAATTCACCCCTCCACTTT.

V and J are TRBV4-2 and TRBJ2-7, with a weak D call TRBD2 (7 bases). V was trimmed by 0 bases and J by 3 bases, leaving 21 bases between them. The CDR3 totals 18 residues. Germline lookup yields CDR1 LGHNA and CDR2 YNFKEQ. For the CDR3, the DNA is TGTGCCAGCAGCCAAGATGCCCCGGGGGGCCGGATACTCTACGAGCAGTACTTC. Protein product: CASSQDAPGGRILYEQYF.

Note on this clonotype: A read error may be the cause here, since a much bigger clone is one base away. V usage is TRBV5-1 and J usage is TRBJ2-1; 9 bases agree with TRBD2. V dropped 5 bases and J dropped 9; count of bases not matched to a gene: 9. CDR3 length equals 14 residues. CDR1 is SGHRS and CDR2 is YFSETQ in the germline V gene. The CDR3 protein is CASRPNIAGVEQFF. The CDR3 coding sequence is TGCGCCAGCAGACCAAATATAGCGGGGGTTGAGCAGTTCTTC.

This chain links TRBV10-3 with TRBJ2-3, with TRBD2 matching 7 bases. J lost 4 bases, V lost 6 bases, and 4 bases had no gene match. Germline CDR1 and CDR2: ENHRY and SYGVKD. The CDR3 totals 13 residues. The CDR3 DNA is TGTGCCATCAGCCTTGGGGGGGCAGATACGCAGTATTTT. It yields the protein CAISLGGADTQYF.

This clonotype was detected only a few times. This chain joins TRBV4-3 and TRBJ2-1; 10 nucleotides line up with TRBD1. Germline assignment: CDR1 LGHNA and CDR2 YSLEER. This CDR3 has 14 amino acids. The trim removed 4 bases at V and 7 bases at J, leaving 4 bases unmatched. The CDR3 sequence: CASSLLDRGNEQFF. The CDR3, as DNA: TGCGCCAGCAGCCTCCTGGACAGGGGGAATGAGCAGTTCTTC.

This clonotype occurred a few times. CDR3 nucleotides: TGTGCCAGCTCACAAACCATGGAGGGTGAAAAACTGTTTTTT. Protein sequence: CASSQTMEGEKLFF. The rearrangement links TRBV18 to TRBJ1-4; D is uncertain. V was cut by 4 bases and J by 7 bases, with 13 bases left in between. This CDR3 is 14 amino acids long. CDR1 KGHSH and CDR2 LQKENI come from the germline V gene.

The rearrangement uses TRBV5-1 and TRBJ2-1; the D gene is possibly TRBD2 (5 bases). Trimming shortened V by 5 bases and J by 8 bases, and 11 bases separated the two germline ends. Germline values: CDR1 SGHRS, CDR2 YFSETQ. This CDR3 comprises 12 residues. CDR3 nucleotides: TGCGCCAGCAGATTTAGCGCCGATGAGCAGTTCTTC. It specifies CASRFSADEQFF.

This clonotype was counted ten times or more. The chain recombines TRBV20-1 with TRBJ2-5; 9 bases are a match to TRBD2. The length of the CDR3 is 12 residues. CDR1 and CDR2 (germline): DFQATT, SNEGSKA (reference sequence). V gave up 6 bases and J gave up 3 bases; unmatched junction bases: 2. Here the CDR3 reads CSARLAEETQYF. The CDR3 nucleotides read TGCAGTGCCCGACTAGCGGAAGAGACCCAGTACTTC.

This clonotype was seen only a few times. This chain uses TRBV18 with TRBJ1-2, with D perhaps matching TRBD1 (6 bases). V dropped 2 bases and J dropped 4 bases, with 14 bases sitting between them. The CDR3 loop spans 15 amino acids. Germline CDR1 and CDR2: KGHSH and LQKENI. CDR3 region: CASSPGAGDGYGYTF. CDR3 in DNA: TGTGCCAGCTCACCAGGGGCAGGGGACGGCTATGGCTACACCTTC.

This clonotype was found a few times. CDR3 DNA: TGTGCCAGCAGCCTCGTCCAGGGAGGGAATGAAAAACTGTTTTTT. The encoded protein is CASSLVQGGNEKLFF. This chain links TRBV2 with TRBJ1-4; D possibly corresponds to TRBD1 (5 bases). Germline V lookup: CDR1 SNHLY, CDR2 FYNNEI. V was pared by 6 bases and J by 5 bases, with 16 bases between. The CDR3 length is 15 residues.

This clonotype was recorded a few times. The gene calls are TRBV5-1 and TRBJ2-1; TRBD2 might be the D (6 bases). Germline V gene data show CDR1 as SGHRS and CDR2 as YFSETQ. This CDR3 is built from 16 residues. Trimming pared 4 bases from V and 2 bases from J, leaving 16 bases between. The CDR3 here is CASSPTPRETYNEQFF. The CDR3 region has the DNA TGCGCCAGCAGCCCTACACCACGGGAGACCTACAATGAGCAGTTCTTC.

This clonotype was seen a few times. J is TRBJ2-7 and V is TRBV4-2; D unresolved. Germline CDR1 is LGHNA and CDR2 is YNFKEQ. The CDR3 consists of 13 residues. The V end was cut by 4 bases, the J end by 3 bases, with 10 bases between. The CDR3 bases are TGTGCCAGCAGCCCGTTGGCGCGCTACGAGCAGTACTTC. This gives the protein CASSPLARYEQYF.

Only a few counts were recorded for this clonotype. This chain uses TRBV19 with TRBJ1-1; no clear D. This CDR3 comprises 14 residues. Germline CDR1 is LNHDA and CDR2 is SQIVND (reference sequence). Trimming took off 4 bases at V and 6 bases at J, with 15 bases between the two ends. The CDR3 reads CASSTGLTRAEAFF. CDR3 DNA: TGTGCCAGTAGTACCGGACTAACTCGGGCTGAAGCTTTCTTT. The full variable domain, completed using reference TRBV19 and TRBJ1-1, is DGGITQSPKYLFRKEGQNVTLSCEQNLNHDAMYWYRQDPGQGLRLIYYSQIVNDFQKGDIAEGYSVSREKKESFPLTVTSAQKNPTAFYLCASSTGLTRAEAFFGQGTRLTVV.

In its sample, this clonotype was seen a few times. The chain has TRBV20-1 and TRBJ2-7, with 7 bases fitting TRBD1. With V trimmed by 3 bases and J by 0 bases, 8 bases remained unmatched. The CDR3 has 15 amino acids. In germline, CDR1 is DFQATT, CDR2 SNEGSKA (reference sequence). The CDR3 DNA reads as TGCAGTGCTAGGAACCCGGGACAGAGCTCCTACGAGCAGTACTTC. Its translation: CSARNPGQSSYEQYF.

This clonotype was observed many times. The rearrangement uses TRBV7-2 and TRBJ2-5; 13 bases align to TRBD2. Germline V gene sequence: CDR1 SGHTA, CDR2 FQGNSA. Trimming took 4 bases from V and 7 from J; bases not matched to a gene: 6. This CDR3 spans 15 amino acids. The CDR3, as DNA: TGTGCCAGCAGCTGGACTAGCGGGGGCCCAGGGACCCAGTACTTC. It specifies CASSWTSGGPGTQYF.

The table lists this clonotype with a few counts. This chain links TRBV3-1 with TRBJ2-3, with 7 bases that match TRBD2. The CDR3 has 14 residues. The germline CDR1 and CDR2 sequences are LGHDT and YNNKEL (reference sequence). J gave up 3 bases and V 7 bases, and 7 bases lay outside the gene matches. For the CDR3, the DNA is TGTGCCAGCAAGAAAGCGGGGAAAACAGATACGCAGTATTTT. Amino acids: CASKKAGKTDTQYF.

The chain is built from TRBV4-1 and TRBJ2-1; D is uncertain. Between the trimmed V and J ends, which lost 1 base and 0 bases, there was a span of 4 bases. This CDR3 has 14 residues. CDR1 and CDR2 from the germline V gene are MGHRA and YSYEKL. CDR3 amino acids: CASSQARSYNEQFF. In DNA, the CDR3 is TGCGCCAGCAGCCAAGCCCGCTCCTACAATGAGCAGTTCTTC.

This clonotype was picked up a small number of times. The genes are TRBV7-2 and TRBJ1-6, with D unresolved. The CDR3 totals 14 residues. CDR1 SGHTA and CDR2 FQGNSA come from the germline V gene. Between the trimmed V and J ends, which lost 2 bases and 9 bases, there was a span of 11 bases. The CDR3 loop is CASSLPPGGSPLHF. In nucleotides, the CDR3 is TGTGCCAGCAGCTTACCCCCGGGAGGTTCACCCCTCCACTTT.

This clonotype has more than one count but fewer than ten. V gene TRBV10-3 combines with J gene TRBJ1-6; D might be TRBD1 (5 bases). In germline, CDR1 is ENHRY, CDR2 SYGVKD. The CDR3 is 14 amino acids. The germline V and J ends were trimmed by 3 bases and 10 bases, with 13 bases remaining between them. The CDR3 loop reads CAISDGGSGSPLHF. In nucleotides, the CDR3 is TGTGCCATCAGTGATGGGGGATCAGGATCACCCCTCCACTTT.

This clonotype was observed many times. The chain combines TRBV5-1 with TRBJ1-1; D ambiguous. The germline V gene has CDR1 SGHRS and CDR2 YFSETQ. CDR3 length: 14 amino acids. Deletions cut 4 bases from V and 8 bases from J, with 18 bases between. The CDR3 DNA reads as TGCGCCAGCAGCCGGTTGGGAGAGTCCCTCGAAGCTTTCTTT. Its translation is CASSRLGESLEAFF. The full variable domain, completed using reference TRBV5-1 and TRBJ1-1, is KAGVTQTPRYLIKTRGQQVTLSCSPISGHRSVSWYQQTPGQGLQFLFEYFSETQRNKGNFPGRFSGRQFSNSRSEMNVSTLELGDSALYLCASSRLGESLEAFFGQGTRLTVV.

Only a few counts were recorded for this clonotype. The chain carries TRBV7-3 and TRBJ1-3; unclear D gene. The CDR3 length is 13 residues. Trimming took 2 bases from V and 3 from J, leaving 5 bases between them. Germline values: CDR1 SGHTA, CDR2 FQGTGA. For the CDR3, the DNA is TGTGCCAGCAGCTTATCAAATGGAAACACCATATATTTT. Amino acids: CASSLSNGNTIYF.

CDR3 protein: CASSQPTYTDGRTSPGNTIYF. As DNA, the CDR3 is TGTGCCAGCAGCCAACCTACCTATACGGATGGACGGACCTCTCCTGGAAACACCATATATTTT. This chain joins TRBV3-2 and TRBJ1-3. TRBV3-2 is a listed pseudogene. The CDR3 contains 21 residues.